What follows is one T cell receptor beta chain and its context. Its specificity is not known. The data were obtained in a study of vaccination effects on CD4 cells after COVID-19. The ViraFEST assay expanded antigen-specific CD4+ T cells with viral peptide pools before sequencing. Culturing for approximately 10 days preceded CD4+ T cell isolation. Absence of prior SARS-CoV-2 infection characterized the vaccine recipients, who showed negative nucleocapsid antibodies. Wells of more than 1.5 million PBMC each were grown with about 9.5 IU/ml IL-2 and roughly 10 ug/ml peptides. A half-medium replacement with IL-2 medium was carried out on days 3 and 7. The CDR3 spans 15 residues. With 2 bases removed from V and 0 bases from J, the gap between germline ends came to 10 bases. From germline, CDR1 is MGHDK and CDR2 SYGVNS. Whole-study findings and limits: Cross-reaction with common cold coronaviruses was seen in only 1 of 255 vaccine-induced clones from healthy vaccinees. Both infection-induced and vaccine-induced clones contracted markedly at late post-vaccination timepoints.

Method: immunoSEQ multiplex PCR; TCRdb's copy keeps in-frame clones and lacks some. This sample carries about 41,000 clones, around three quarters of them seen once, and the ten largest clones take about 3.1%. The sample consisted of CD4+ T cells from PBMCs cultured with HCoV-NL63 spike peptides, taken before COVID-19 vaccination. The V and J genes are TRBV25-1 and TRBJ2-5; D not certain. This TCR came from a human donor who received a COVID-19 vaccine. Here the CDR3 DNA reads TGTGCCAGCAGTGAAAGCCTGGGGAACCAAGAGACCCAGTACTTC. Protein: CASSESLGNQETQYF.